Shown below are 24 T cell receptor beta chains from a single sample sequenced in a study of T cell repertoires in cytomegalovirus infection (dated by TCRdb to between 2018 and 2020). This specimen's treatment or condition label, interpreted: in vitro stimulation with specific CMV peptide epitopes to enrich CMV-specific T cells. Their antigen targets remain unknown. Sequencing was carried out with an Illumina HiSeq 1500. TCRdb cleaned the public reads at Q25 with fastp, built clones with MiXCR and kept in-frame beta chains. Here each entry gathers all rows of one CDR3 protein and keeps the most common genes and DNA. Across this sample there are 680,000 or so distinct CDR3 sequences, with about 33% seen only once. Clones ranked in the top ten supply over 15% of the sample. Sequenced here: cultured PBMCs, sampled from culture after CMV antigen stimulation. All receptors come from a human donor in good health (CMV status not recorded). Some clones in this sample may be carry-over from other donors' samples.

This clonotype was observed many times. The chain uses TRBV7-2 and TRBJ1-1; perhaps TRBD1 as D (5 bases). Germline V gene data show CDR1 as SGHTA and CDR2 as FQGNSA. V dropped 5 bases and J dropped 2 bases, with 15 bases sitting between them. The CDR3 is 15 residues long. The CDR3 sequence is CASSLKGTTNTEAFF. CDR3 bases: TGTGCCAGCAGCCTAAAGGGGACGACTAACACTGAAGCTTTCTTT.

The chain employs TRBV12-3 or TRBV12-4 and TRBJ2-7; 7 bases map to TRBD2. J lost 6 bases, V lost 0 bases, and 5 bases had no gene match. The CDR3 covers 14 residues. In DNA form, the CDR3 reads TGTGCCAGCAGTTTAGCGCCGGGGGGTCGCGAGCAGTACTTC. Its translation: CASSLAPGGREQYF.

This clonotype was counted between two and nine times. The chain employs TRBV19 and TRBJ1-5; D unresolved. Germline CDR1 reads LNHDA; CDR2 reads SQIVND (reference sequence). V lost 0 bases to trimming and J lost 5 bases, with 5 bases between them. This CDR3 comprises 13 residues. In DNA, the CDR3 is TGTGCCAGTAGTATAGATCGTGATCAGCCCCAGCATTTT. It codes for CASSIDRDQPQHF.

J is TRBJ2-7 and V is TRBV6-1, with D hard to call. Germline CDR1 is MNHNS and CDR2 is SASEGT. Trimming took off 0 bases at V and 11 bases at J, with 17 bases between the two ends. This CDR3 contains 14 residues. The CDR3 sequence: CASSEAGATRVEYF. As DNA, the CDR3 is TGTGCCAGCAGTGAAGCGGGCGCGACAAGGGTCGAGTACTTC.

A single count supports this clonotype. The junction departs from germline at one end; a sequencing error may be responsible. The chain recombines TRBV19 with TRBJ2-7; TRBD1 aligns across 7 bases. The V gene's germline CDR1 is LNHDA and CDR2 SQIVND (reference sequence). There are 18 residues in the CDR3. In nucleotides, the CDR3 is TGTGCCAGTAGTACCTACCACCTGGGACAGCCCCGCTCCTACGAGCAGTGCTTC. Protein product: CASSTYHLGQPRSYEQCF.

This clonotype was found a few times. This chain uses TRBV7-2 with TRBJ1-2; the D gene is possibly TRBD1 (5 bases). Germline CDR1 SGHTA, CDR2 FQGNSA. There are 13 residues in the CDR3. The germline V and J ends were trimmed by 4 bases and 2 bases, with 8 bases remaining between them. The CDR3 spells CASSWDGNYGYTF. CDR3 in DNA: TGTGCCAGCAGCTGGGACGGAAACTATGGCTACACCTTC.

This clonotype appeared once. The chain joins TRBV29-1 to TRBJ2-1; TRBD2 aligns across 8 bases. The germline V gene encodes CDR1 SQVTM and CDR2 ANQGSEA. V lost 1 base and J lost 10; bases outside the gene matches: 3. This CDR3 has 12 amino acids. CDR3 DNA sequence: TGCAGCGTTGAAGCCGAGCGGGAGGAGCAGTTCTTC. This gives the protein CSVEAEREEQFF.

There are a few counts of this clonotype. J is TRBJ2-1 and V is TRBV12-3 or TRBV12-4; TRBD2 might be the D (6 bases). This CDR3 is built from 15 residues. V lost 8 bases and J 1 base, leaving 15 bases between the germline ends. The CDR3 loop reads CASGEVGKSYNEQFF. For the CDR3, the DNA is TGTGCCAGCGGGGAGGTGGGGAAATCCTACAATGAGCAGTTCTTC.

This clonotype has just a few counts. J is TRBJ2-1 and V is TRBV5-1; TRBD2 matches 9 bases. Looked up from germline, CDR1 is SGHRS and CDR2 is YFSETQ. This CDR3 is 15 amino acids long. The V segment lost 2 bases and the J segment 3 bases; nucleotides outside the gene matches: 3. The CDR3 loop is CASSFSGSNYNEQFF. The CDR3 nucleotides are TGCGCCAGCAGCTTTAGCGGGAGTAACTACAATGAGCAGTTCTTC.

This clonotype was seen more than once but under ten times. This chain joins TRBV11-3 and TRBJ2-1; 7 bases line up with TRBD1. This CDR3 contains 14 residues. With 4 bases clipped from V and 7 bases from J, the junction kept 7 bases outside the gene matches. Germline values: CDR1 SGHNT, CDR2 YENEEA. CDR3 nucleotide sequence: TGTGCCAGCAGCTGGGGGACAGACACGAATGAGCAGTTCTTC. It yields the protein CASSWGTDTNEQFF.

This clonotype was observed a few times. J is TRBJ2-1 and V is TRBV6-1; 9 nucleotides align to TRBD2. The V gene's germline CDR1 is MNHNS and CDR2 SASEGT. The CDR3 consists of 18 residues. V shed 4 bases and J 3 bases; nucleotides not matched to a gene: 13. DNA of the CDR3: TGTGCCAGCAGTGGAGGCGGGAGGGCACTCTCCTTCTACAATGAGCAGTTCTTC. It is translated as CASSGGGRALSFYNEQFF.

V is TRBV29-1 and J is TRBJ2-7; the D gene is possibly TRBD2 (5 bases). V was trimmed by 5 bases and J by 1 base, leaving 9 bases between them. The CDR3 is 12 amino acids. Germline V gene data show CDR1 as SQVTM and CDR2 as ANQGSEA. CDR3 nucleotides: TGCAGCGTTAGCGGCGAGTCCTACGAGCAGTACTTC. Amino acid sequence: CSVSGESYEQYF.

This clonotype was seen a few times. The germline gene is not matched at one end of the junction; a read error may be the cause. This sequence joins TRBV7-9 and TRBJ2-5, with a possible D match to TRBD2 (6 bases). The length of the CDR3 is 16 residues. From germline, CDR1 is SEHNR and CDR2 FQNEAQ (reference sequence). The CDR3 is CASSLGGLAAGETQYF. CDR3 coding DNA: TGTGCCAGCAGCTTAGGTGGCTTAGCGGCCGGAGAGACCCAGTACTTT.

This clonotype was seen only a few times. This CDR3 is CASSFGGSWYEQYF. The CDR3 nucleotides are TGTGCCAGCAGTTTCGGCGGGAGCTGGTACGAGCAGTACTTC. This rearrangement joins TRBV27 to TRBJ2-7; 7 bases map to TRBD2. The CDR3 extends over 14 amino acids. Germline V gene sequence: CDR1 MNHEY, CDR2 SMNVEV (reference sequence). Trimming removed 3 bases from V and 4 bases from J; junction bases left unmatched: 6.

This clonotype has more than one count but fewer than ten. The chain combines TRBV6-2 or TRBV6-3 with TRBJ1-2; D is uncertain. Germline V gene sequence: CDR1 MNHEY, CDR2 SVGEGT. Trimming pared 2 bases from V and 5 bases from J, leaving 6 bases between. The CDR3 is 12 residues long. The CDR3 DNA sequence: TGTGCCAGCAGTTACCTCCGGTATGGCTACACCTTC. Protein product: CASSYLRYGYTF.

This chain joins TRBV7-2 and TRBJ2-4, with 12 bases identical to TRBD2. CDR3 length: 12 residues. Per the germline V gene, CDR1 is SGHTA and CDR2 is FQGNSA. The V gene end was trimmed by 9 bases and the J gene end by 9 bases; junction bases not matched to a gene: 3. The CDR3 DNA follows: TGTGCCAGTTCTAGCGGGGGGGCCATTCAGTACTTC. Encoded protein: CASSSGGAIQYF.

The chain uses TRBV11-2 and TRBJ2-3, with 8 bases identical to TRBD2. V lost 5 bases, J lost 1 base, and 5 bases stayed unmatched. The CDR3 contains 15 residues. The germline CDR1 and CDR2 sequences are SGHAT and FQNNGV. The CDR3 nucleotides are TGTGCCAGCAGCCTCAAACTAGCGGGCACAGATACGCAGTATTTT. This translates into CASSLKLAGTDTQYF.

This clonotype was seen a few times. V usage is TRBV2 and J usage is TRBJ2-2; the D is unclear. This CDR3 has 13 amino acids. The V and J ends lost 7 bases and 4 bases respectively, with 10 bases between them. Germline lookup yields CDR1 SNHLY and CDR2 FYNNEI. The CDR3 sequence: CASNPTGTGELFF. In nucleotides, the CDR3 is TGTGCCAGCAATCCGACGGGCACCGGGGAGCTGTTTTTT.

This clonotype came up many times. DNA for the CDR3: TGTGCCAGCAGCTCGACGGGACCAACTAATCAGCCCCAGCATTTT. It codes for CASSSTGPTNQPQHF. The chain links TRBV7-2 to TRBJ1-5, with D possibly matching TRBD1 (5 bases). Germline CDR1 and CDR2: SGHTA and FQGNSA. CDR3 length: 15 residues. Trimming left V 4 bases short and J 4 bases short, with 14 bases between.

This clonotype has just a few counts. This chain connects TRBV4-3 to TRBJ2-1; maybe TRBD1 (6 bases). With 0 bases removed from V and 9 bases from J, the gap between germline ends came to 12 bases. Germline CDR1 LGHNA, CDR2 YSLEER. The CDR3 has 14 amino acids. The CDR3 DNA is TGCGCCAGCAGCCAAGATCAGGGGCCCGTTGAGCAGTTCTTC. Its translation: CASSQDQGPVEQFF.

J is TRBJ1-5 and V is TRBV6-1; no clear D gene. From germline, CDR1 is MNHNS and CDR2 SASEGT. V lost 7 bases and J lost 2, with 9 bases in between. This CDR3 region has 13 residues. Here the CDR3 DNA reads TGTGCCAGCATCGAAGTCGGCAATCAGCCCCAGCATTTT. Translating it yields CASIEVGNQPQHF.

This chain joins TRBV20-1 and TRBJ2-7; the D call may be TRBD1 or TRBD2 (5 bases each). The V and J ends lost 6 bases and 6 bases respectively, with 15 bases between them. CDR1 and CDR2 from the germline V gene are DFQATT and SNEGSKA (reference sequence). There are 12 residues in the CDR3. The CDR3 spells CSATGTVFEQYF. In DNA, the CDR3 is TGCAGTGCAACCGGGACCGTCTTCGAGCAGTACTTC.

This clonotype was seen repeatedly, ten times or more. The V and J genes are TRBV25-1 and TRBJ2-3; 7 positions agree with TRBD2. The ends lost 4 bases at V and 6 bases at J; junction bases unmatched: 7. The CDR3 totals 14 residues. Germline V gene data show CDR1 as MGHDK and CDR2 as SYGVNS. This CDR3 reads CASSAISLADTQYF. The CDR3 bases are TGTGCCAGCAGTGCGATCTCACTAGCGGATACGCAGTATTTT.

This chain uses TRBV10-3 with TRBJ2-1; 8 positions match TRBD2. The trim removed 4 bases at V and 8 bases at J, leaving 10 bases unmatched. Germline lookup yields CDR1 ENHRY and CDR2 SYGVKD. The CDR3 loop spans 15 amino acids. The CDR3 loop reads CAISGGREEVDEQFF. The CDR3 coding sequence is TGTGCCATCAGTGGGGGGCGGGAGGAGGTGGATGAGCAGTTCTTC.